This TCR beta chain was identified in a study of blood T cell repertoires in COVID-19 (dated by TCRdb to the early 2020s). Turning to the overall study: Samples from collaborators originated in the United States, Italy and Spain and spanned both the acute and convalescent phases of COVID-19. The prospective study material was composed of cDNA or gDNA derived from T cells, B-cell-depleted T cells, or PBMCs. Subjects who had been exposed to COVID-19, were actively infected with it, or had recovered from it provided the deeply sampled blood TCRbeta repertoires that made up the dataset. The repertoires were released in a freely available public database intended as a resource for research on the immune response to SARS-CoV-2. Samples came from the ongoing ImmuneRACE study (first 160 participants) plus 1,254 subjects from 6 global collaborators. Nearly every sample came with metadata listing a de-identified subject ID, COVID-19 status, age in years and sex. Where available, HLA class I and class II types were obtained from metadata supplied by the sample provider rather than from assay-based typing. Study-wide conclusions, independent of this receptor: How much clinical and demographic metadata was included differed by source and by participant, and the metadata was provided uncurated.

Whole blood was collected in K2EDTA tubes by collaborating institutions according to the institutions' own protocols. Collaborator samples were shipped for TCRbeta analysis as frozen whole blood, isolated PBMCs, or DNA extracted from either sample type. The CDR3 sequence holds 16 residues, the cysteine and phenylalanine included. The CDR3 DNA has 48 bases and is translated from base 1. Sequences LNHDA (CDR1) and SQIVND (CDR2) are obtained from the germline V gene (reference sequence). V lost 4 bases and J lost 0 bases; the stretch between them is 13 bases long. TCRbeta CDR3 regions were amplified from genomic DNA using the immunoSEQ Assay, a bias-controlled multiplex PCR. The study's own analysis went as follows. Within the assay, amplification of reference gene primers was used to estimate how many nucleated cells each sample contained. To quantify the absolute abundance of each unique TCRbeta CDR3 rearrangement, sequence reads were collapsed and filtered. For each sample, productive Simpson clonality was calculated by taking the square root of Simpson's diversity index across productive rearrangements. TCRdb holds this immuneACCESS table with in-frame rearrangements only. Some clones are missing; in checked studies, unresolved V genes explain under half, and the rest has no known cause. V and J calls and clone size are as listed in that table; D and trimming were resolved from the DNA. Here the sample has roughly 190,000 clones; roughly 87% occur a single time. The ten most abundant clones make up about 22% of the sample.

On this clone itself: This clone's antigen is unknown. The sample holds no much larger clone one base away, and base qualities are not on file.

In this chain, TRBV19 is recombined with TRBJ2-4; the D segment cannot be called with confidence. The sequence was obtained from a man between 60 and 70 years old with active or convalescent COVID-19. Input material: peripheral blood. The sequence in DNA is TGTGCCAGTAGTAGCAACGGTCTCCTAGCCAAAAACATTCAGTACTTC. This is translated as CASSSNGLLAKNIQYF.